One T cell receptor beta chain is described in this entry. How the authors handled the data: Amplification with reference gene primers provided the estimates of nucleated cell counts. Measured with immunoSEQ multiplex PCR; TCRdb has only the in-frame clones, and not every one. V and J calls and clone size are given by that table; D and trimming were obtained from the DNA. Here the sample spans 80,000 to 100,000 clones, nearly 90% being singletons. These data come from a study of blood T cell repertoires in COVID-19. Overall study context: Some COVID-19 samples were acute and others convalescent; all came from the United States, Italy and Spain. The analysed material was cDNA or gDNA that came from T cells, B-cell-depleted T cells, or PBMCs.

Germline loops: CDR1 MDHEN, CDR2 SYDVKM. V lost 7 bases and J 5 bases, leaving 17 bases between the germline ends. The CDR3 spans 15 residues. This sequence originates from a man aged 70-80 years with acute or convalescent COVID-19. Specimen: peripheral blood. The chain combines TRBV28 with TRBJ2-2; D is unclear. The chain's CDR3 is CASKPPGSQTGELFF. The CDR3 DNA follows: TGTGCCAGCAAACCACCCGGGTCTCAGACCGGGGAGCTGTTTTTT.